The sequence of this T cell receptor (beta chain) was determined in a study of blood T cell repertoires in COVID-19. Study-wide context: COVID-19 samples from acute and convalescent phases originated in the United States, Italy and Spain.

V was pared by 3 bases and J by 2 bases, with 10 bases between. The germline V gene has CDR1 SEHNR and CDR2 FQNEAQ (reference sequence). This CDR3 region has 14 residues. Under the authors' procedure: How many nucleated cells were present was estimated from reference gene primer amplification. Sequencing used immunoSEQ multiplex PCR; TCRdb keeps in-frame clones, though not all of them. V and J calls and clone size come straight from that table; D and trimming were deduced from the DNA. The sample comprises 200,000 to 250,000 clones, around 85% of which are singletons, and approximately 9.1% rests with the top ten.

This clonotype was sampled from a man at least 80 years old with acute or convalescent COVID-19. The sequenced sample was peripheral blood. The chain uses TRBV7-9 and TRBJ2-5; D may be TRBD2 (6 bases). CDR3 in DNA: TGTGCCAGCAGCTTGGGGCGGGAACAAGAGACCCAGTACTTC. Translation: CASSLGREQETQYF.